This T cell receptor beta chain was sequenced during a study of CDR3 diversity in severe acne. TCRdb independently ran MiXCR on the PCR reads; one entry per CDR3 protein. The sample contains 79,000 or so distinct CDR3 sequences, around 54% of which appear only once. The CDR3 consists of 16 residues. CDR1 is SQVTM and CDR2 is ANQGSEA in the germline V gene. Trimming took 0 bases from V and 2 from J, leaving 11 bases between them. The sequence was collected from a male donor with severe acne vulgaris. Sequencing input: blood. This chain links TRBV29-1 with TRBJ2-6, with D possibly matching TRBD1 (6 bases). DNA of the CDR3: TGCAGCGTTGAAGAGTACAGGGCCCCTGGGGCCAACGTCCTGACTTTC. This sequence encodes CSVEEYRAPGANVLTF.